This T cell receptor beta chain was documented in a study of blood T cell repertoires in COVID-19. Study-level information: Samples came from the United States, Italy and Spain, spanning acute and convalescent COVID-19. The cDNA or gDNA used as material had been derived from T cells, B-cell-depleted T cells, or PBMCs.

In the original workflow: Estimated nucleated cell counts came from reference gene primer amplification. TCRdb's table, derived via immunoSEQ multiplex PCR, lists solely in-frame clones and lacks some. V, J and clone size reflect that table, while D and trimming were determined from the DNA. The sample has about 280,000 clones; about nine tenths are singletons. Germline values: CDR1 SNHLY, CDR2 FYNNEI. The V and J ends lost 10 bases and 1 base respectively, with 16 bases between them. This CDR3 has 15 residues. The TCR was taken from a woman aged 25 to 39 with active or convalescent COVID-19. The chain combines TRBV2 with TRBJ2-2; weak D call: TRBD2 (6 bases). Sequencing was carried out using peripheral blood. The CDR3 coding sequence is TGTGCCACGGAGGCGGGCGGGGTGAACACCGGGGAGCTGTTTTTT. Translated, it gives CATEAGGVNTGELFF.